A selection of T cell receptor beta chains follows, all from one sample in a study of Graves' ophthalmopathy and Graves' hyperthyroidism. TCRdb re-called the multiplex PCR reads through MiXCR, storing one row per CDR3 protein. The table has roughly 220,000 distinct CDR3 sequences, about 46% seen once. The specimen was peripheral blood. All receptors come from an adult man with Graves' ophthalmopathy. CDR3s include the opening cysteine and the closing phenylalanine or tryptophan. Fields, in order: clone size, CDR3 length, D gene, V gene, J gene, CDR3 protein, CDR3 DNA. The D gene is left open where the match is weak. A clone size is listed for some rows: how often the clone was seen (once, few, many), or a class if it is expanded.

few	12	TRBD1	TRBV7-8	TRBJ2-7	CASSPDRDEQYF	TGTGCCAGCAGCCCCGACAGGGACGAGCAGTACTTC
many	18	NA	TRBV10-3	TRBJ1-2	CAISAGPVDLTANYGYTF	TGTGCCATCAGTGCCGGGCCCGTCGACCTTACAGCTAACTATGGCTACACCTTC
NA	15	TRBD2	TRBV7-2	TRBJ2-5	CASSSAGGAGETQYF	TGCGCCAGCAGCTCGGCCGGGGGGGCGGGAGAGACCCAGTACTTC
many	14	NA	TRBV29-1	TRBJ1-2	CSVGPGSANYGYTF	TGCAGCGTTGGCCCCGGGTCGGCTAACTATGGCTACACCTTC
NA	14	NA	TRBV12-3/TRBV12-4	TRBJ2-5	CASSFSTAQETQYF	TGTGCCAGCAGTTTTTCTACAGCTCAAGAGACCCAGTACTTC
few	14	NA	TRBV25-1	TRBJ1-4	CASSEVELNEKLFF	TGTGCCAGCAGTGAAGTTGAACTAAATGAAAAACTGTTTTTT
NA	14	NA	TRBV10-3	TRBJ1-1	CAISPQGRDTEAFF	TGTGCCATCAGCCCACAGGGACGGGACACTGAAGCTTTCTTT
NA	13	NA	TRBV7-9	TRBJ2-7	CASSPRGGPEQYF	TGTGCCAGCAGCCCGAGGGGGGGGCCCGAGCAGTACTTC
few	15	TRBD1	TRBV7-2	TRBJ1-1	CASSLGYRGGTEAFF	TGTGCCAGCAGCTTAGGTTACAGGGGGGGCACTGAAGCTTTCTTT
few	12	NA	TRBV7-9	TRBJ2-5	CASSLIQETQYF	TGTGCCAGCAGCTTGATTCAAGAGACCCAGTACTTC
once	15	NA	TRBV9	TRBJ1-1	CASSVGRGGDTEAFF	TGTGCCAGCAGCGTAGGGCGCGGAGGGGACACTGAAGCTTTCTTT
many	14	NA	TRBV7-9	TRBJ1-2	CASRSSGGPYGYTF	TGTGCCAGCAGGTCTAGTGGGGGTCCCTATGGCTACACCTTC
many	13	TRBD1	TRBV25-1	TRBJ1-2	CASSRDRESGYTF	TGTGCCAGCAGCCGGGACAGGGAATCCGGCTACACCTTC
NA	14	NA	TRBV7-8	TRBJ2-7	CASSLGSGAGEQYF	TGTGCCAGCAGCTTAGGGTCAGGGGCAGGCGAGCAGTACTTC
NA	15	TRBD1	TRBV7-8	TRBJ2-7	CASSQMGQTSYEQYF	TGTGCCAGCAGCCAAATGGGACAGACCTCCTACGAGCAGTACTTC
few	14	NA	TRBV7-9	TRBJ1-2	CASSSHTDYYGYTF	TGTGCCAGCAGCTCTCACACAGACTACTATGGCTACACCTTC
NA	14	NA	TRBV10-3	TRBJ2-2	CASSYSIGTGELFF	TGTGCCAGCAGTTACTCGATCGGAACCGGGGAGCTGTTTTTT
NA	16	TRBD2	TRBV10-3	TRBJ2-5	CANSEVPASGARTQYF	TGTGCCAACAGTGAAGTGCCAGCTAGCGGCGCTCGGACCCAGTACTTC
few	16	NA	TRBV19	TRBJ2-5	CASSVTSGHAGETQYF	TGTGCCAGTAGTGTAACCTCGGGACATGCAGGGGAGACCCAGTACTTC
once	8	NA	TRBV2	TRBJ2-1	CASEEGFF	TGTGCCAGCGAGGAGGGGTTCTTC
NA	13	NA	TRBV7-9	TRBJ1-6	CASSSTGPPPLHF	TGTGCCAGCAGCTCTACAGGGCCCCCACCCCTCCACTTT
NA	14	NA	TRBV7-9	TRBJ2-2	CASSTGQNTGELFF	TGTGCCAGCAGCACAGGACAAAACACCGGGGAGCTGTTTTTT
NA	14	TRBD1	TRBV6-5	TRBJ1-5	CASSPTGRNQPQHF	TGTGCCAGCAGTCCGACAGGGCGCAATCAGCCCCAGCATTTT
NA	12	NA	TRBV6-5	TRBJ1-4	CASTPSGKKLFF	TGTGCCAGCACCCCCTCGGGAAAAAAACTGTTTTTT
NA	13	NA	TRBV29-1	TRBJ2-7	CSVTGTVTYGQYF	TGCAGCGTCACCGGAACAGTCACCTACGGGCAGTACTTC
NA	16	TRBD1	TRBV29-1	TRBJ1-1	CATSNDRGSMNTEAFF	TGTGCCACCTCCAACGACAGGGGCAGCATGAACACTGAAGCTTTCTTT
few	16	TRBD1	TRBV2	TRBJ1-2	CASSATRDRGDYGYTF	TGTGCCAGCAGTGCTACTAGGGACAGGGGGGACTATGGCTACACCTTC
NA	14	NA	TRBV7-2	TRBJ2-5	CASSSGSVLETQYF	TGTGCCAGCAGCTCCGGGTCAGTCCTTGAGACCCAGTACTTC
NA	12	NA	TRBV7-3	TRBJ2-6	CASSFLANVLTF	TGTGCCAGCAGCTTTCTGGCCAACGTCCTGACTTTC
NA	20	TRBD2	TRBV2	TRBJ2-5	CASSEGEQAATSGGIETQYF	TGTGCCAGCAGTGAAGGAGAACAGGCAGCGACTAGCGGGGGTATAGAGACCCAGTACTTC
few	14	TRBD2	TRBV6-5	TRBJ2-5	CASNRGGSRETQYF	TGTGCCAGCAATCGGGGGGGGAGCCGGGAGACCCAGTACTTC
many	14	NA	TRBV7-8	TRBJ2-7	CASSRTENTYEQYF	TGTGCCAGCAGCAGAACAGAGAATACTTACGAGCAGTACTTC
NA	15	TRBD2	TRBV9	TRBJ2-7	CASSVASGVSYEQYF	TGTGCCAGCAGCGTAGCTAGCGGGGTCTCCTACGAGCAGTACTTC
NA	14	NA	TRBV7-2	TRBJ1-2	CASSMAGPDYGYTF	TGTGCCAGTAGTATGGCAGGGCCGGACTATGGCTACACCTTC
once	17	TRBD1	TRBV20-1	TRBJ1-6	CSAEQGQKRSYNSPLHF	TGCAGTGCGGAACAGGGGCAAAAGCGCTCCTATAATTCACCCCTCCACTTT
NA	14	NA	TRBV4-1	TRBJ1-2	CASSQPGLGYGYTF	TGCGCCAGCAGCCAACCGGGACTGGGCTATGGCTACACCTTC
NA	15	NA	TRBV5-1	TRBJ1-5	CASSRTGTANQPQHF	TGCGCCAGCAGCCGAACCGGGACCGCAAATCAGCCCCAGCATTTT
few	18	TRBD1	TRBV20-1	TRBJ1-2	CSARDHKEGQGFSYGYTF	TGCAGTGCTAGAGATCACAAGGAGGGACAGGGGTTCAGCTATGGCTACACCTTC
NA	15	NA	TRBV20-1	TRBJ2-3	CSARGFGGTTDTQYF	TGCAGTGCTAGAGGGTTCGGCGGGACTACAGATACGCAGTATTTT